Below, 25 T cell receptor beta chains from the same sample are listed, as sequenced in a study of blood T cells in healthy people across ages. Then a second PCR, running about 7 to 11 cycles, was carried out with a sample-barcoded 5' primer and a J-beta primer mix. One entry per CDR3 protein results from TCRdb running MiXCR on the 5' RACE reads. This table holds 1.5 million to 2 million distinct CDR3 sequences, around half found once. Source material: blood. The receptor source for this set is a middle-aged woman in good health.

The chain couples TRBV10-3 to TRBJ1-2; the D gene is possibly TRBD1 (6 bases). CDR3 size: 14 residues. Trimming shortened V by 8 bases and J by 8 bases, and 21 bases separated the two germline ends. CDR1 is ENHRY, CDR2 SYGVKD, per germline. As DNA, the CDR3 is TGTGCCATCCGCCTAGGTGGGGGGCAAGGAGGCTACACCTTC. Protein product: CAIRLGGGQGGYTF.

This clonotype was recorded a few times. The chain joins TRBV7-8 to TRBJ2-1; 13 bases fit TRBD2. Germline trimming cut 8 bases from V and 7 bases from J; bases unmatched to any gene: 8. The CDR3 totals 15 residues. Germline loops: CDR1 SGHVS, CDR2 FQNEAQ. Here the CDR3 reads CASWGGLAGMNEQFF. The CDR3 DNA reads TGTGCCAGCTGGGGGGGACTAGCGGGGATGAATGAGCAGTTCTTC.

A note on this clonotype: The junction departs from germline at one end; a sequencing error may be responsible. V is TRBV6-5 and J is TRBJ2-7, with D unclear. This CDR3 region has 11 residues. Per the germline V gene, CDR1 is MNHEY and CDR2 is SVGAGI. The CDR3 is CGSSDTYEQYF. CDR3 sequence (DNA): TGTGGCAGCAGTGACACTTACGAGCAGTACTTC.

The gene calls are TRBV28 and TRBJ1-2; TRBD1 matches at 7 bases. The ends lost 5 bases at V and 7 bases at J; junction bases unmatched: 7. CDR1 is MDHEN and CDR2 is SYDVKM in the germline V gene. This CDR3 is built from 13 residues. The CDR3: CASSLTGNLGYTF. The CDR3, as DNA: TGTGCCAGCAGTCTGACAGGGAACCTTGGCTACACCTTC.

This clonotype showed up just once. This rearrangement joins TRBV7-2 to TRBJ2-1; unclear D gene. Germline CDR1 and CDR2: SGHTA and FQGNSA. This CDR3 is 13 amino acids long. Trimming cost V 8 bases and J 5 bases, with 13 bases left between them. The CDR3 nucleotides are TGTGCCAGCGGTCCTAGACGGGACAATGAGCAGTTCTTC. It codes for CASGPRRDNEQFF.

The chain combines TRBV7-2 with TRBJ2-4; TRBD1 agrees at 11 bases. The tail of the sequence fits TRBJ2-7 better, so the J call may be wrong. Germline V CDR1 and CDR2: SGHTA, FQGNSA. This CDR3 has 15 residues. Written as DNA, the CDR3 is TGTGCCAGCAGCCCTCAGGGACAGGGGGGTTACGAGCAGTACTTC. Its protein product is CASSPQGQGGYEQYF.

The chain couples TRBV7-2 to TRBJ1-1; no clear D gene. V lost 8 bases to trimming and J lost 2 bases, with 12 bases between them. Germline assignment: CDR1 SGHTA and CDR2 FQGNSA. The CDR3 contains 13 residues. CDR3 loop: CASASGANTEAFF. In DNA, the CDR3 is TGTGCCAGCGCCTCTGGTGCTAACACTGAAGCTTTCTTT.

The chain is built from TRBV28 and TRBJ2-1; weak D call: TRBD2 (6 bases). This CDR3 region has 12 residues. The germline CDR1 and CDR2 sequences are MDHEN and SYDVKM. Deletions cut 6 bases from V and 8 bases from J, with 11 bases between. In DNA form, the CDR3 reads TGTGCCAGCAGGGCAGGGACTGATGAGCAGTTCTTC. Translated, it gives CASRAGTDEQFF. Supplemented by reference TRBV28 and TRBJ2-1, the full variable domain reads DVKVTQSSRYLVKRTGEKVFLECVQDMDHENMFWYRQDPGLGLRLIYFSYDVKMKEKGDIPEGYSVSREKKERFSLILESASTNQTSMYLCASRAGTDEQFFGPGTRLTVL.

This clonotype came up a few times. The chain has TRBV28 and TRBJ1-2; D is undetermined. In germline, CDR1 is MDHEN, CDR2 SYDVKM. The germline V and J ends were trimmed by 5 bases and 4 bases, with 23 bases remaining between them. CDR3 size: 17 residues. This chain's CDR3 is CASSPTTSLSSLYGYTF. In DNA, the CDR3 is TGTGCCAGCAGTCCAACCACCTCCCTTTCAAGTCTCTATGGCTACACCTTC.

This clonotype was detected a few times. The chain carries TRBV3-1 and TRBJ2-1, with D possibly matching TRBD1 (6 bases). Germline lookup yields CDR1 LGHDT and CDR2 YNNKEL (reference sequence). The V end lost 5 bases, the J end lost 0 bases, and 11 bases lay between the germline ends. The CDR3 contains 15 residues. The CDR3 reads CASSRGKSSYNEQFF. Written as DNA, the CDR3 is TGTGCCAGCAGCAGGGGGAAAAGCTCCTACAATGAGCAGTTCTTC.

This clonotype was seen a few times. V and J are TRBV15 and TRBJ2-1, with a tentative D call TRBD1 (5 bases). V lost 4 bases to trimming and J lost 7 bases, with 14 bases between them. Germline CDR1 reads LNHNV; CDR2 reads YYDKDF (reference sequence). The CDR3 spans 14 residues. Here the CDR3 DNA reads TGTGCCACCAGCACTCAGGGTGGGTGGAATGAGCAGTTCTTC. This gives the protein CATSTQGGWNEQFF.

This chain connects TRBV15 to TRBJ2-3, with 10 positions matching TRBD1. Germline V gene lookup returns CDR1 LNHNV and CDR2 YYDKDF (reference sequence). This CDR3 contains 16 residues. The V gene end was trimmed by 2 bases and the J gene end by 6 bases; junction bases not matched to a gene: 8. The CDR3 DNA reads as TGTGCCACCAGCAGAAGACAGGGGGCGATTTGGGATACGCAGTATTTT. Protein sequence: CATSRRQGAIWDTQYF. The variable domain in full, completed from reference TRBV15 and TRBJ2-3, reads DAMVIQNPRYQVTQFGKPVTLSCSQTLNHNVMYWYQQKSSQAPKLLFHYYDKDFNNEADTPDNFQSRRPNTSFCFLDIRSPGLGDTAMYLCATSRRQGAIWDTQYFGPGTRLTVL.

This clonotype was observed a handful of times. V is TRBV24-1 and J is TRBJ2-3; D not resolved. The CDR3 is 14 amino acids. CDR1 is KGHDR, CDR2 SFDVKD, per germline. V was pared by 3 bases and J by 6 bases, with 12 bases between. The CDR3 nucleotides read TGTGCCACCAGTGATCCCAGCCGGGTGGATACGCAGTATTTT. Translating it yields CATSDPSRVDTQYF.

V is TRBV15 and J is TRBJ1-4, with a weak D call TRBD1 (6 bases). V dropped 2 bases and J dropped 2 bases, with 12 bases sitting between them. This CDR3 spans 16 amino acids. CDR1 LNHNV and CDR2 YYDKDF come from the germline V gene (reference sequence). DNA for the CDR3: TGTGCCACCAGCAGAAGCAGGGGAGATACTAATGAAAAACTGTTTTTT. It specifies CATSRSRGDTNEKLFF.

The J gene is TRBJ1-5, the V gene TRBV6-2 or TRBV6-3; 8 bases map to TRBD1. The J segment lost 6 bases and the V segment lost 7 bases, leaving 8 bases of the junction unmatched. This CDR3 spans 14 amino acids. CDR1 and CDR2 (germline): MNHEY, SVGEGT. CDR3 in amino acids: CASNPGTGTQPQHF. DNA of the CDR3: TGTGCCAGCAATCCCGGGACAGGCACTCAGCCCCAGCATTTT.

The rearrangement links TRBV27 to TRBJ2-4; D not resolved. The J call may be mistaken, given a closer DNA end match to TRBJ2-5. There are 14 residues in the CDR3. Germline CDR1 MNHEY, CDR2 SMNVEV (reference sequence). CDR3 sequence reads: CASSLGNIGETQYF. The CDR3 bases are TGTGCCAGCAGTTTAGGGAATATAGGTGAGACCCAGTACTTC.

The V call is TRBV7-2, the J call TRBJ2-3, with D possibly being TRBD2 (5 bases). This CDR3 has 16 residues. V lost 1 base and J 0 bases, leaving 11 bases between the germline ends. Germline lookup yields CDR1 SGHTA and CDR2 FQGNSA. The chain's CDR3 is CASSLGIALSTDTQYF. DNA of the CDR3: TGTGCCAGCAGCTTAGGGATAGCGTTGAGCACAGATACGCAGTATTTT.

The V call is TRBV20-1, the J call TRBJ2-7; D call uncertain. The length of the CDR3 is 12 residues. V lost 3 bases to trimming and J lost 1 base, with 7 bases between them. The V gene's germline CDR1 is DFQATT and CDR2 SNEGSKA (reference sequence). CDR3 amino acids: CSASLGSYEQYF. In nucleotides, the CDR3 is TGCAGTGCTAGTTTGGGATCCTACGAGCAGTACTTC.

This clonotype was detected once. The chain is built from TRBV7-2 and TRBJ2-7; D is possibly TRBD2 (6 bases). The CDR3 has 15 residues. Trimming took 4 bases from V and 7 from J, leaving 20 bases between them. Germline values: CDR1 SGHTA, CDR2 FQGNSA. The CDR3 loop is CASSSLAFSYNEQYF. CDR3 DNA: TGTGCCAGCAGCTCACTAGCCTTCTCCTACAATGAGCAGTACTTC.

This clonotype came up many times. The chain couples TRBV15 to TRBJ2-1; 8 nucleotides align to TRBD2. From germline, CDR1 is LNHNV and CDR2 YYDKDF (reference sequence). The J segment lost 3 bases and the V segment lost 1 base, leaving 2 bases of the junction unmatched. The CDR3 runs 15 residues. The CDR3 loop is CATSRGGGNYNEQFF. CDR3 DNA sequence: TGTGCCACCAGCAGAGGCGGGGGGAACTACAATGAGCAGTTCTTC.

This clonotype was picked up a small number of times. This chain connects TRBV7-2 to TRBJ2-1, with D perhaps assigned TRBD1 or TRBD2 (5 bases each). Germline CDR1 and CDR2: SGHTA and FQGNSA. There are 15 residues in the CDR3. The V and J ends lost 4 bases and 0 bases respectively, with 10 bases between them. CDR3 nucleotide sequence: TGTGCCAGCAGCTGGGACCATAGCTCCTACAATGAGCAGTTCTTC. This codes for CASSWDHSSYNEQFF.

This clonotype was detected a few times. This sequence joins TRBV10-3 and TRBJ2-7; possible D gene TRBD1, 6 bases. The CDR3 spans 16 residues. V was pared by 3 bases and J by 2 bases, with 17 bases between. Germline CDR1 ENHRY, CDR2 SYGVKD. The CDR3 loop is CAISDLPGHTTYEQYF. DNA of the CDR3: TGTGCCATCAGTGATCTACCGGGACACACGACCTACGAGCAGTACTTC.

This rearrangement joins TRBV12-3 or TRBV12-4 to TRBJ1-2; unclear D gene. This CDR3 contains 14 residues. Trimming stripped 5 bases from V and 4 bases from J, with 14 bases between. For the CDR3, the DNA is TGTGCCAGCAGTGCCGAGGGCCGCGCCTATGGCTACACCTTC. This encodes CASSAEGRAYGYTF.

The chain employs TRBV20-1 and TRBJ2-3, with TRBD2 matching over 7 bases. The CDR3 extends over 16 amino acids. The V and J ends lost 1 base and 2 bases, in that order; junction bases with no gene match: 9. Germline CDR1 reads DFQATT; CDR2 reads SNEGSKA (reference sequence). The CDR3 loop is CSARAFLAELTDTQYF. For the CDR3, the DNA is TGCAGTGCTAGAGCCTTCCTAGCGGAGCTCACAGATACGCAGTATTTT.

The rearrangement links TRBV7-9 to TRBJ2-3, with D tentatively TRBD1 or TRBD2 (5 bases each). The CDR3 totals 14 residues. Trimming pared 8 bases from V and 6 bases from J, leaving 18 bases between. The germline CDR1 and CDR2 sequences are SEHNR and FQNEAQ (reference sequence). In DNA, the CDR3 is TGTGCCAGCGGCGTGGGAGCAGGGACCGATACGCAGTATTTT. This translates into CASGVGAGTDTQYF.